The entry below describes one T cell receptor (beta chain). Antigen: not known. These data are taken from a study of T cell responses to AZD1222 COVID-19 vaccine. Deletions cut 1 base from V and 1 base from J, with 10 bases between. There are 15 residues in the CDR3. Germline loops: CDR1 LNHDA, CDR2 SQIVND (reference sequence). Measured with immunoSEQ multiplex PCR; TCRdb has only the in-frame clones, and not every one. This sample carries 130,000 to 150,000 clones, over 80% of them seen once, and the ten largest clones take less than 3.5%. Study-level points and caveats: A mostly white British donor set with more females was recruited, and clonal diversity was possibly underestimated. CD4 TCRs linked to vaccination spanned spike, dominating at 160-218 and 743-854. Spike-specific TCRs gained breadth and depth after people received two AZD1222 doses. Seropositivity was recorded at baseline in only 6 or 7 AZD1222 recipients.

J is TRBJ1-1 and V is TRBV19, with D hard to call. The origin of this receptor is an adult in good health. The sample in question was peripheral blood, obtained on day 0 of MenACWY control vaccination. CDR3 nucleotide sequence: TGTGCCAGTAGTATAGCCCTAGTTCGGAACACTGAAGCTTTCTTT. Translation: CASSIALVRNTEAFF.